Below, 6 T cell receptor beta chains from the same sample are listed, as sequenced in a study of T cell clonotyping in hematopoietic cell transplantation. Data came from immunoSEQ multiplex PCR; TCRdb stores just in-frame clones and leaves some out. This sample has tens of thousands of clones, with 96% found just once. Time point here: recipient sample about 28 days before transplant, after cytoreduction. This specimen was peripheral blood mononuclear cells, taken before stem cell transplant. These receptors all come from a woman between 50 and 59 years old with acute myeloid leukemia. Some clones in this sample may be carry-over from other donors' samples.

This rearrangement joins TRBV30 to TRBJ1-2; D gene unclear. V was trimmed by 4 bases and J by 3 bases, leaving 18 bases between them. The CDR3 runs 15 residues. CDR1 GTSNPN and CDR2 SVGIG come from the germline V gene (reference sequence). CDR3 sequence (DNA): TGTGCCTGGATCCCCGACATAGGCGCCTACTATGGCTACACCTTC. Amino acid sequence: CAWIPDIGAYYGYTF.

V usage is TRBV7-2 and J usage is TRBJ2-5; D may correspond to TRBD1 or TRBD2 (6 bases each). Germline assignment: CDR1 SGHTA and CDR2 FQGNSA. V was cut by 5 bases and J by 6 bases, with 13 bases left in between. CDR3 length equals 13 residues. In nucleotides, the CDR3 is TGTGCCAGCAGCCCCGGGGGCGCCCAGACCCAGTACTTC. Translated, it gives CASSPGGAQTQYF.

The chain combines TRBV25-1 with TRBJ2-4; TRBD1 might be the D (6 bases). Germline CDR1 is MGHDK and CDR2 is SYGVNS. V was clipped by 0 bases and J by 3 bases, with 9 bases between them. This CDR3 region has 15 residues. CDR3 sequence reads: CASSEYGGVKNIQYF. The CDR3, as DNA: TGTGCCAGCAGTGAATATGGGGGCGTCAAAAACATTCAGTACTTC.

V is TRBV19 and J is TRBJ2-4; D not certain. With 5 bases removed from V and 7 bases from J, the gap between germline ends came to 9 bases. In germline, CDR1 is LNHDA, CDR2 SQIVND (reference sequence). CDR3 length equals 12 residues. The CDR3 is CASSFQRNIQYF. In DNA form, the CDR3 reads TGTGCCAGTAGTTTCCAGAGGAACATTCAGTACTTC.

A single count supports this clone. V and J are TRBV5-1 and TRBJ2-7; 9 bases match TRBD2. The CDR3 contains 19 residues. Trimming removed 3 bases from V and 3 bases from J; junction bases left unmatched: 19. In germline, CDR1 is SGHRS, CDR2 YFSETQ. CDR3 region: CASSSEGLATQSSLYEQYF. CDR3 bases: TGCGCCAGCAGCTCCGAGGGACTAGCCACGCAATCTTCCCTCTACGAGCAGTACTTC. Complete variable domain (other parts from reference TRBV5-1 and TRBJ2-7): KAGVTQTPRYLIKTRGQQVTLSCSPISGHRSVSWYQQTPGQGLQFLFEYFSETQRNKGNFPGRFSGRQFSNSRSEMNVSTLELGDSALYLCASSSEGLATQSSLYEQYFGPGTRLTVT.

The chain has TRBV5-4 and TRBJ1-6; 9 bases are a match to TRBD1. The V and J ends lost 1 base and 5 bases, in that order; junction bases with no gene match: 4. CDR3 length: 16 residues. Germline loops: CDR1 SGHNT, CDR2 YYREEE (reference sequence). The CDR3 DNA reads as TGTGCCAGCAGCTTGAGGGACAGGGCGAATAATTCACCCCTCCACTTT. This sequence encodes CASSLRDRANNSPLHF.